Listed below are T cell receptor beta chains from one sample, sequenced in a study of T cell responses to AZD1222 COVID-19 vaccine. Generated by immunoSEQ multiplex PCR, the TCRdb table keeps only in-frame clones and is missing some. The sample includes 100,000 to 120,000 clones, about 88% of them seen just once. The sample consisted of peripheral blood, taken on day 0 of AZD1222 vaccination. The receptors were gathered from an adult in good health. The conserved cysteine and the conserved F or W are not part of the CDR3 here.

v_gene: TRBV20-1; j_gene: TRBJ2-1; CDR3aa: SANPYDEQF
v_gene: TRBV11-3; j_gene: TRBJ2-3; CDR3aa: ASSLELDTQY
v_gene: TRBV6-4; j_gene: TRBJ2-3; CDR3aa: ASARLAGLDTQY
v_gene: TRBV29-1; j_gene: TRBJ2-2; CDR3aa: SVGGQGSTGELF
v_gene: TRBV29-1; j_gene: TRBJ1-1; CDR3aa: SVESKYRVDTEAF
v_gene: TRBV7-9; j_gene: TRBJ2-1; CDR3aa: ASSPHRQGNEQF
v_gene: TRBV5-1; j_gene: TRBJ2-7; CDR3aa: ASSLGQELTYEQY
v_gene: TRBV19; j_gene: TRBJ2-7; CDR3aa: ASSPSGTYEQY
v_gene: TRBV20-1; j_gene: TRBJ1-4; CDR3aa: SASPGGIMTNEKLF
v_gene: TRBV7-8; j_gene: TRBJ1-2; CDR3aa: ASSKGGQGAFRDGYT
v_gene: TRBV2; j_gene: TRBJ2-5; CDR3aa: ASSEEEGTGKETQY
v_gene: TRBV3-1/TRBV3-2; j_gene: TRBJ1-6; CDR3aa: ASSQEFNSPLH
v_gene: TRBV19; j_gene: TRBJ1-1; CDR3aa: ASKSGRQTNTEAF
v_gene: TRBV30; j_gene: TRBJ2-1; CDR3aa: ATSGSSYNEQF
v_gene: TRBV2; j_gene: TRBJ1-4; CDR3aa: ASSQQGRANEKLF
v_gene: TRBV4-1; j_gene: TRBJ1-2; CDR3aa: ASSQDTGYYGYT
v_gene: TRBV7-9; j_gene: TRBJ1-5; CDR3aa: ASSSWDAHSNQPQH
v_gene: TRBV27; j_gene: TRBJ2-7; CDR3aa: ASKIVGQGINEQY
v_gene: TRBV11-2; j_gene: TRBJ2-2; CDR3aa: ASSSLFAAGELF
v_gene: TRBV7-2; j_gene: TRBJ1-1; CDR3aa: ASSLIAVNTEAF
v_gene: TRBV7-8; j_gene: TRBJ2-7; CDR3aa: ASTQAGGLKGYEQY
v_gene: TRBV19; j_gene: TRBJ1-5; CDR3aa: ASSIGTRSNQPQH
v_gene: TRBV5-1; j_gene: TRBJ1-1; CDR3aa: ASSLGGGADTEAF
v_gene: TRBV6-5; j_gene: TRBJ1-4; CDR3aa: ASATDGGLEKLF
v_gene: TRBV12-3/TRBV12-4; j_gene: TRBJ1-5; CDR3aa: ASSLGDQPQH
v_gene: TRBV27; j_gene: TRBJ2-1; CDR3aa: ASSLSNLYNEQF
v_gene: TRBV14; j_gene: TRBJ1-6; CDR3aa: ASSWTGVALH
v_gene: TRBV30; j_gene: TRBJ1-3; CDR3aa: AWGGTGSGNTIY
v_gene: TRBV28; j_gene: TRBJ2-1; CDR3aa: ASSFPDRPCV
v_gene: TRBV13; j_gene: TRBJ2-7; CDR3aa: ASSSGTSGGARYEQY
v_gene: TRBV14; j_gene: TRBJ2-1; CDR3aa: ASSVGLEEQF
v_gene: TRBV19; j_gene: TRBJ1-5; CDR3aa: ASSMNQGQPQH
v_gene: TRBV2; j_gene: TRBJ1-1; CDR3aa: ASSERGYLNTEAF
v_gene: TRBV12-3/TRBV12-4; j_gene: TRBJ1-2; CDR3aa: ASSQRGPYGYT
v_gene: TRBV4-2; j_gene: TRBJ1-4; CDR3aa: ASSQPGPFNEKLF
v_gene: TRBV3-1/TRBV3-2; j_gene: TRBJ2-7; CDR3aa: ASSPGLGGEQY
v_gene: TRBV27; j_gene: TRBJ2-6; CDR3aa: ASSGTELLVGANVLT
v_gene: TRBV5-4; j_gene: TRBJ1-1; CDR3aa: ASSPGGSAVNTEAF
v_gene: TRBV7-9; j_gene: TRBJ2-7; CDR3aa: ASSQPSTSGRAGEQY
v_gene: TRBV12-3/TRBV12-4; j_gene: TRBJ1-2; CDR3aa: ASSLRGQGGYT
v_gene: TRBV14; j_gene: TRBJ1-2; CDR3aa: ASRQSGYGYT
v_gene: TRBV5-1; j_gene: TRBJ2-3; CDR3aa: ASSVGTEYFTDTQY
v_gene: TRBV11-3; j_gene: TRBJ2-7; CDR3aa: ASKIRDRGRCEQY
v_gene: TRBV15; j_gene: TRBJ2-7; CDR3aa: ATRPTSGTYEQY
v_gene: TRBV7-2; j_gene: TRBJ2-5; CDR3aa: ASSSPGTQY
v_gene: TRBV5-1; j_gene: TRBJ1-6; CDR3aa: ASSLAQENSPLH
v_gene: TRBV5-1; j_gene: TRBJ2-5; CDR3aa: ASSLGVNKETQY
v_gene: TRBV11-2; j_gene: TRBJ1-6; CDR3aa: ASSLVSGSQNSPLH
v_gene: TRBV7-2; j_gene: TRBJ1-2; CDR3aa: ASSAGQGYGYT
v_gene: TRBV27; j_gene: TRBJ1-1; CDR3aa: ASSDRVRDTEAF
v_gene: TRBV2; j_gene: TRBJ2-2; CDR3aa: ASRPRTGSTGELF
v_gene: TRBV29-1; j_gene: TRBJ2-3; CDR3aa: SVEAPGLAGGTDTQY
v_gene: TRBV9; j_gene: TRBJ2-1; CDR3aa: ASSGGLAEYNEQF
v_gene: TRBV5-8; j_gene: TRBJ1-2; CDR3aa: ASSRGAGNWDGYT